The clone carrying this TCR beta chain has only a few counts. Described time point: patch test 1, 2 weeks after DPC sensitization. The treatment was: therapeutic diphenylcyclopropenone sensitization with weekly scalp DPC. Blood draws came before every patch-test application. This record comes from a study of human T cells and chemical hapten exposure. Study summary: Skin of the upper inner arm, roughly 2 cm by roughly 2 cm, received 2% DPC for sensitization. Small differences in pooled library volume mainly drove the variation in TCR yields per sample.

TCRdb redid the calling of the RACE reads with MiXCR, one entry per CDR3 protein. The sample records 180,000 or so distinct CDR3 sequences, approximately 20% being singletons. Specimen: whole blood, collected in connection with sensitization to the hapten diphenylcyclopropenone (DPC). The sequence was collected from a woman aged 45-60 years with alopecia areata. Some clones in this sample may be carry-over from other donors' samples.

The CDR3 nucleotides are TGCGCCAGCAGCTTGCCTAGTGTCAGCCTTCTTGATACGCAGTATTTT. Translation gives CASSLPSVSLLDTQYF. V usage is TRBV5-1 and J usage is TRBJ2-3, with D unresolved. Germline assignment: CDR1 SGHRS and CDR2 YFSETQ. V gave up 1 base and J gave up 6 bases, with 18 bases separating them. The CDR3 spans 16 residues.